These 17 T cell receptor beta chains were sequenced from one sample in a study of blood T cell repertoires in COVID-19 (dated by TCRdb to about 2020). The library came from the immunoSEQ multiplex PCR assay. TCRdb carries this immuneACCESS record with in-frame sequences only. Its versions omit some clonotypes, under half of them owing to an unresolved V gene in the studies checked, with the rest unexplained. The table for this sample lists about 250,000 clones; about 83% of them were counted only once. Under 5% of the sample rests with the top ten. What was sequenced was peripheral blood. The source is a man aged 45-65 years with acute or convalescent COVID-19.

V and J are TRBV6-5 and TRBJ1-5; 7 nucleotides line up with TRBD1. The CDR3 has 13 amino acids. V shed 5 bases, J shed 4 bases, and the junction held 2 bases outside the gene matches. CDR1 is MNHEY and CDR2 is SVGAGI in the germline V gene. CDR3 nucleotide sequence: TGTGCCAGCAGTACAGGGGTGAATCAGCCCCAGCATTTT. Residues: CASSTGVNQPQHF.

This clone was detected a few times. The genes are TRBV30 and TRBJ1-2; D is uncertain. The CDR3 has 12 amino acids. Germline assignment: CDR1 GTSNPN and CDR2 SVGIG (reference sequence). V lost 3 bases and J lost 7, with 12 bases in between. CDR3 nucleotides: TGTGCCTGGAGCGCCCCAGGTACTGGCTACACCTTC. Protein product: CAWSAPGTGYTF.

This rearrangement joins TRBV19 to TRBJ1-2, with D possibly being TRBD1 (6 bases). The V end was cut by 10 bases, the J end by 8 bases, with 23 bases between. Per germline, CDR1 LNHDA and CDR2 SQIVND (reference sequence). The CDR3 totals 14 residues. The CDR3 is CATSKSTGTRGYTF. CDR3 in DNA: TGTGCCACCTCGAAGTCCACAGGGACCCGAGGCTACACCTTC.

The V gene is TRBV30, the J gene TRBJ2-7, with 8 bases matching TRBD1. The J segment lost 2 bases and the V segment lost 3 bases, leaving 6 bases of the junction unmatched. The CDR3 contains 14 residues. CDR1 and CDR2 from the germline V gene are GTSNPN and SVGIG (reference sequence). CDR3 region: CAWSRTGNTYEQYF. CDR3 sequence (DNA): TGTGCCTGGAGCCGGACAGGGAACACCTACGAGCAGTACTTC.

The chain has TRBV2 and TRBJ1-5; D not certain. The CDR3 is made up of 15 amino acids. CDR1 SNHLY and CDR2 FYNNEI come from the germline V gene. The V end lost 9 bases, the J end lost 4 bases, and 19 bases lay between the germline ends. The CDR3 sequence is CASILDSGRNQPQHF. As DNA, the CDR3 is TGTGCCAGTATACTGGACTCCGGGAGGAATCAGCCCCAGCATTTT.

The genes are TRBV18 and TRBJ2-7, with TRBD1 identical over 11 bases. The CDR3 has 16 residues. Unmatched junction bases numbered 10, after V lost 4 bases and J lost 5 bases. Germline V CDR1 and CDR2: KGHSH, LQKENI. The CDR3 sequence is CASSRAARDRGNEQYF. CDR3 in DNA: TGTGCCAGCTCACGGGCCGCCCGGGACAGGGGGAACGAGCAGTACTTC.

The CDR3 sequence: CSVRYRVDEQYF. As DNA, the CDR3 is TGCAGCGTTCGCTACAGGGTGGACGAGCAGTACTTC. The chain links TRBV29-1 to TRBJ2-7, with D possibly matching TRBD1 (6 bases). This CDR3 comprises 12 residues. Trimming stripped 5 bases from V and 5 bases from J, with 13 bases between. Per germline, CDR1 SQVTM and CDR2 ANQGSEA.

This chain joins TRBV24-1 and TRBJ1-2; 9 bases match TRBD1. CDR1 and CDR2 (germline): KGHDR, SFDVKD. The CDR3 is 15 residues long. V shed 3 bases, J shed 7 bases, and the junction held 8 bases outside the gene matches. The CDR3: CATSDTGTGNAGYTF. The CDR3 DNA follows: TGTGCCACCAGTGATACCGGGACAGGGAACGCTGGCTACACCTTC.

The chain carries TRBV30 and TRBJ2-7; 12 nucleotides match TRBD1. The CDR3 extends over 14 amino acids. From germline, CDR1 is GTSNPN and CDR2 SVGIG (reference sequence). V shed 3 bases and J 7 bases; nucleotides not matched to a gene: 7. In DNA form, the CDR3 reads TGTGCCTGGAGGTCGGGACAGGGGGCGAGGGAGCAGTACTTC. Translation gives CAWRSGQGAREQYF. Supplemented by reference TRBV30 and TRBJ2-7, the full variable domain reads SQTIHQWPATLVQPVGSPLSLECTVEGTSNPNLYWYRQAAGRGLQLLFYSVGIGQISSEVPQNLSASRPQDRQFILSSKKLLLSDSGFYLCAWRSGQGAREQYFGPGTRLTVT.

The chain is built from TRBV6-1 and TRBJ2-1, with 14 bases matching TRBD2. CDR3 length: 15 residues. CDR1 and CDR2 (germline): MNHNS, SASEGT. V lost 8 bases, J lost 9 bases, and 9 bases stayed unmatched. CDR3 in DNA: TGTGCCAGCCAACCGGGACTAGCGGGAGTAACTGAGCAGTTCTTC. Translated: CASQPGLAGVTEQFF.

V is TRBV10-2 and J is TRBJ1-1; D not certain. Trimming removed 10 bases from V and 7 bases from J, with 13 bases in between. Germline values: CDR1 WSHSY, CDR2 SAAADI. The CDR3 is made up of 11 amino acids. This CDR3 is CATAIGGEAFF. CDR3 bases: TGCGCCACCGCCATTGGAGGTGAAGCTTTCTTT.

The chain couples TRBV23-1 to TRBJ2-7; possible D gene TRBD2, 5 bases. TRBV23-1 is marked as an open reading frame, function uncertain. The V end lost 9 bases, the J end lost 3 bases, and 18 bases lay between the germline ends. The CDR3 spans 14 residues. The CDR3 protein is CASVPVEVVYEQYF. CDR3 nucleotides: TGCGCCAGTGTACCGGTGGAGGTGGTCTACGAGCAGTACTTC.

The chain links TRBV19 to TRBJ2-7; 9 bases agree with TRBD2. This CDR3 comprises 12 residues. Germline V gene data show CDR1 as LNHDA and CDR2 as SQIVND (reference sequence). CDR3 sequence reads: CASGSGGFEQYF. Written as DNA, the CDR3 is TGTGCGTCTGGGAGCGGGGGGTTCGAGCAGTACTTC.

The J gene is TRBJ2-5, the V gene TRBV15; D perhaps matches TRBD2 (6 bases). There are 15 residues in the CDR3. The germline V and J ends were trimmed by 8 bases and 7 bases, with 23 bases remaining between them. Germline V gene sequence: CDR1 LNHNV, CDR2 YYDKDF (reference sequence). Here the CDR3 reads CATQGLAASVGTQYF. The CDR3, as DNA: TGTGCCACCCAGGGACTGGCTGCCTCGGTAGGGACCCAGTACTTC.

The rearrangement uses TRBV10-1 and TRBJ2-7; weak D call: TRBD1 (6 bases). With 5 bases removed from V and 5 bases from J, the gap between germline ends came to 16 bases. This CDR3 region has 14 residues. Per germline, CDR1 WNHNN and CDR2 SYGVQD (reference sequence). The CDR3 DNA reads as TGCGCCAGCAGTTTTGGGGGCAACCGGGACGAGCAGTACTTC. This sequence encodes CASSFGGNRDEQYF.

The rearrangement joins TRBV11-3 to TRBJ2-2, with no clear D. V was cut by 0 bases and J by 1 base, with 3 bases left in between. The CDR3 is 14 amino acids. Germline V lookup: CDR1 SGHNT, CDR2 YENEEA. The CDR3 nucleotides read TGTGCCAGCAGCTTAGATCTGAACACCGGGGAGCTGTTTTTT. Its translation: CASSLDLNTGELFF.

The CDR3 region has the DNA TGTGCCAGCAGTCCCATGGACAGATCGAACACTGAAGCTTTCTTT. Protein product: CASSPMDRSNTEAFF. The gene calls are TRBV6-5 and TRBJ1-1; possible D gene TRBD1, 6 bases. V lost 5 bases to trimming and J lost 1 base, with 14 bases between them. Germline V gene lookup returns CDR1 MNHEY and CDR2 SVGAGI. This CDR3 spans 15 amino acids.